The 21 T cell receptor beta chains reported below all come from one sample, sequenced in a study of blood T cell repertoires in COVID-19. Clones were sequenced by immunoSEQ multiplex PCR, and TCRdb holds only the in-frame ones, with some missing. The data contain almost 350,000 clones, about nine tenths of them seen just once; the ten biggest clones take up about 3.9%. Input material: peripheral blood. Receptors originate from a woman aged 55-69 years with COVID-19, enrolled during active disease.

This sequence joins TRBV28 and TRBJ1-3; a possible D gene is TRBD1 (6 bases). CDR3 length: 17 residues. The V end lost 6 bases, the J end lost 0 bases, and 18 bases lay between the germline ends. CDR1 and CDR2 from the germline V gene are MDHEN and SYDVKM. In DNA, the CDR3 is TGTGCCAGCAGGCCAACAGGGCTACTTTACTCTGGAAACACCATATATTTT. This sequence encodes CASRPTGLLYSGNTIYF.

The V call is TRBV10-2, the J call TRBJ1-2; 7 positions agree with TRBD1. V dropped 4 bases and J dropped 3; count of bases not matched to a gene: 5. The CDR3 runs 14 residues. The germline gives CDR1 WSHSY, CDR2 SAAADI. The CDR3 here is CASSGTGSYYGYTF. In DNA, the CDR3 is TGCGCCAGCAGTGGGACAGGATCTTACTATGGCTACACCTTC.

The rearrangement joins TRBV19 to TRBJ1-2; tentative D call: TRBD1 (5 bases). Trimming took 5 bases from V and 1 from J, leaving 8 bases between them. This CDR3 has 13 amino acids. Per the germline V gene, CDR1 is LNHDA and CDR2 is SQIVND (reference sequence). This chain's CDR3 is CASSVQVNYGYTF. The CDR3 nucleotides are TGTGCCAGTAGTGTACAGGTTAACTATGGCTACACCTTC.

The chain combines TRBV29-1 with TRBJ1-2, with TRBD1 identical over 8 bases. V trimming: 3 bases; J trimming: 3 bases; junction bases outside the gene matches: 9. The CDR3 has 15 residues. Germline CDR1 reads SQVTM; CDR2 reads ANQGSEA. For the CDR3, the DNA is TGCAGCGTTGATTCCATCCCGGGACAGGACTATGGCTACACCTTC. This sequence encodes CSVDSIPGQDYGYTF.

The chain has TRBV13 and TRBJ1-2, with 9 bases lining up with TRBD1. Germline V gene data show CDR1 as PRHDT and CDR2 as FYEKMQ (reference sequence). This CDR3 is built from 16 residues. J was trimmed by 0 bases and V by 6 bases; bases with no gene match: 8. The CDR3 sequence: CASRPDRGYTNYGYTF. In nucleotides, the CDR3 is TGTGCCAGCAGGCCAGACAGGGGGTATACTAACTATGGCTACACCTTC.

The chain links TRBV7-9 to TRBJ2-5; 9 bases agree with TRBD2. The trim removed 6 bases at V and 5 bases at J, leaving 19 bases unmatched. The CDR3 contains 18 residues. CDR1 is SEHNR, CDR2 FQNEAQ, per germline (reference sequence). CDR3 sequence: CASSYTGVGGGAQETQYF. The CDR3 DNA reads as TGTGCCAGCAGTTACACCGGAGTTGGCGGGGGGGCCCAGGAGACCCAGTACTTC. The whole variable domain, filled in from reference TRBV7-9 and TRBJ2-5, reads DTGVSQNPRHKITKRGQNVTFRCDPISEHNRLYWYRQTLGQGPEFLTYFQNEAQLEKSRLLSDRFSAERPKGSFSTLEIQRTEQGDSAMYLCASSYTGVGGGAQETQYFGPGTRLLVL.

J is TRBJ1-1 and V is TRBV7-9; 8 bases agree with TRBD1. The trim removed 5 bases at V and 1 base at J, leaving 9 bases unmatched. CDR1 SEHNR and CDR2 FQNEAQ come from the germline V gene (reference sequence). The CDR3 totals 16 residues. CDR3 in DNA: TGTGCCAGCAGCGTATTGACAGGGGTGAGGAACACTGAAGCTTTCTTT. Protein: CASSVLTGVRNTEAFF.

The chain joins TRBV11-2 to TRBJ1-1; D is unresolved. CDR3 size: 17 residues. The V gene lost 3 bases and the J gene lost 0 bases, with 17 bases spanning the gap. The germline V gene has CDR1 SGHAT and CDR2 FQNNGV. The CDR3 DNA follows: TGTGCCAGCAGCTTTATACGGTCTCTTCCCGTGAACACTGAAGCTTTCTTT. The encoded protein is CASSFIRSLPVNTEAFF. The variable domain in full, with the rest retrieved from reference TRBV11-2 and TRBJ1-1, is EAGVAQSPRYKIIEKRQSVAFWCNPISGHATLYWYQQILGQGPKLLIQFQNNGVVDDSQLPKDRFSAERLKGVDSTLKIQPAKLEDSAVYLCASSFIRSLPVNTEAFFGQGTRLTVV.

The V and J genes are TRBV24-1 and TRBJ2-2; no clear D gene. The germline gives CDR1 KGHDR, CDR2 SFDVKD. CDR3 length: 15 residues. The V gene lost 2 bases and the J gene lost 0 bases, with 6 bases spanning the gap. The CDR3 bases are TGTGCCACCAGTGATTCCAGGACGAACACCGGGGAGCTGTTTTTT. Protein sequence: CATSDSRTNTGELFF.

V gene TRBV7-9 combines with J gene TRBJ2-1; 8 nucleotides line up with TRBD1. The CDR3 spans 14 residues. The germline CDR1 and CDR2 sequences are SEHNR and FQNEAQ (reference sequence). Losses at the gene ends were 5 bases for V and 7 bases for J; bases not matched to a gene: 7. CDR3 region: CASSPRTGRNEQFF. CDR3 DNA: TGTGCCAGCAGCCCGCGGACAGGGAGGAATGAGCAGTTCTTC.

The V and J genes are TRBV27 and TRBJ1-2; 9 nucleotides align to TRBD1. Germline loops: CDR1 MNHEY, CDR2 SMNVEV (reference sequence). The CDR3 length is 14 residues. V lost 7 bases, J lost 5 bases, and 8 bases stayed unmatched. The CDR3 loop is CASTPWGQGYGYTF. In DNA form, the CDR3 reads TGTGCCAGCACCCCCTGGGGACAGGGTTATGGCTACACCTTC.

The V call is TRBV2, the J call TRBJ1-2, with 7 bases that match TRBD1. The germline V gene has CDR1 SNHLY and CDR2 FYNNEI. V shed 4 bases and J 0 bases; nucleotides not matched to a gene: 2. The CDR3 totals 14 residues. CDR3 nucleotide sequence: TGTGCCAGCAGTGCACAGGGGACTAACTATGGCTACACCTTC. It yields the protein CASSAQGTNYGYTF.

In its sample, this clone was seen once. The CDR3 here is CASSPPRGGAGPDTQYF. The CDR3 coding sequence is TGCGCCAGCAGCCCACCGCGGGGGGGGGCCGGGCCGGATACGCAGTATTTT. The chain joins TRBV5-1 to TRBJ2-3, with 9 nucleotides matching TRBD2. The CDR3 contains 17 residues. Germline CDR1 and CDR2: SGHRS and YFSETQ. V lost 4 bases, J lost 6 bases, and 15 bases stayed unmatched.

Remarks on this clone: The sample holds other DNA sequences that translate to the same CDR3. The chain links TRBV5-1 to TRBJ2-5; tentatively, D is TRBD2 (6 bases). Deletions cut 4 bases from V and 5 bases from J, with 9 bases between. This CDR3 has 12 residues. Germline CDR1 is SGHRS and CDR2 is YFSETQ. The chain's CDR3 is CASSGGGETQYF. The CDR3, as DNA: TGCGCCAGCAGCGGGGGAGGTGAGACCCAGTACTTC.

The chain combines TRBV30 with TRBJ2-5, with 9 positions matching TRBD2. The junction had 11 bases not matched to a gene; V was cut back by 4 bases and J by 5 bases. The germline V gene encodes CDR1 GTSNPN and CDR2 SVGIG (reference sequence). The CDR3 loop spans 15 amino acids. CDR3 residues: CAWTSGAGGGETQYF. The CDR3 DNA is TGTGCCTGGACTAGCGGGGCCGGCGGAGGGGAGACCCAGTACTTC.

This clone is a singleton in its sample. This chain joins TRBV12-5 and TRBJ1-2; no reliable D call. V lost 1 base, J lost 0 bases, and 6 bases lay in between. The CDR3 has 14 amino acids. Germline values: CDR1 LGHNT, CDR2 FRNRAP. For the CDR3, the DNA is TGTGCTAGTGGTTTGGACGTAGCTAACTATGGCTACACCTTC. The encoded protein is CASGLDVANYGYTF. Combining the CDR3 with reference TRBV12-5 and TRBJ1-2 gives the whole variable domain DARVTQTPRHKVTEMGQEVTMRCQPILGHNTVFWYRQTMMQGLELLAYFRNRAPLDDSGMPKDRFSAEMPDATLATLKIQPSEPRDSAVYFCASGLDVANYGYTFGSGTRLTVV.

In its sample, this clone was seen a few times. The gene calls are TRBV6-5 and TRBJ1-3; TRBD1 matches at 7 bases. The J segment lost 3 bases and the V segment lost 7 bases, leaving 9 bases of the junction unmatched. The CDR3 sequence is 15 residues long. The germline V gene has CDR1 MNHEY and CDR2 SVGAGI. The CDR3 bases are TGTGCCAGCACCGCCTCAGGGGGTCATGGAAACACCATATATTTT. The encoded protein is CASTASGGHGNTIYF.

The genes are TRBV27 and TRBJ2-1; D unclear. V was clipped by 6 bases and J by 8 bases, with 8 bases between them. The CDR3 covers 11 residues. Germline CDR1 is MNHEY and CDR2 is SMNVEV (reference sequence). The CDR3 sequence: CASSSPYEQFF. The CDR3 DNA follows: TGTGCCAGCAGCTCCCCCTATGAGCAGTTCTTC.

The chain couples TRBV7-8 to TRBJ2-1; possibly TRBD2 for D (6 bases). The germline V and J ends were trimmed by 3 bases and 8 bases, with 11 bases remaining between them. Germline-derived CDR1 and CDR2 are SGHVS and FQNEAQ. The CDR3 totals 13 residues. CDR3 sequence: CASSFRRGDEQFF. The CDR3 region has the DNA TGTGCCAGCAGCTTCCGGAGGGGCGATGAGCAGTTCTTC.

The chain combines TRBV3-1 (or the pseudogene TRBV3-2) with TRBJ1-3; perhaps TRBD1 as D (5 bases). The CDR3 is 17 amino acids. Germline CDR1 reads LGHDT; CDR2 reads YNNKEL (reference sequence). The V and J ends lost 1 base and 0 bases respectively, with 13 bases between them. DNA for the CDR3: TGTGCCAGCAGCCAAGTTGATGGGACTCTCTCTGGAAACACCATATATTTT. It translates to CASSQVDGTLSGNTIYF.

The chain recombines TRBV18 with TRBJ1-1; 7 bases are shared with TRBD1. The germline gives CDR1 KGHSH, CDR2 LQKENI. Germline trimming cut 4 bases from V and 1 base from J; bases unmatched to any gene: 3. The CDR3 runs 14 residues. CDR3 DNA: TGTGCCAGCTCACACAGGGGCGAGAACACTGAAGCTTTCTTT. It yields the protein CASSHRGENTEAFF.